These 32 T cell receptor beta chains were sequenced from one sample in a study of blood T cell repertoires in COVID-19. The repertoire was sequenced with immunoSEQ multiplex PCR; TCRdb's copy has only in-frame clones and lacks some. The sample holds some 200,000 clones, 75% to 90% seen once. Specimen: PBMCs or T cells enriched from blood (not recorded which). The origin of the receptors is a woman aged 18 to 35 in a cohort exposed to, infected with or recovered from COVID-19 (not recorded which).

The gene calls are TRBV19 and TRBJ1-2, with 7 nucleotides matching TRBD1. Trimming removed 5 bases from V and 5 bases from J; junction bases left unmatched: 8. Germline V gene lookup returns CDR1 LNHDA and CDR2 SQIVND (reference sequence). The CDR3 consists of 14 residues. This CDR3 reads CASSLHRGTYGYTF. CDR3 sequence (DNA): TGTGCCAGTAGTCTACACAGGGGTACTTATGGCTACACCTTC.

The chain carries TRBV9 and TRBJ2-1, with TRBD1 as a possible D gene (7 bases). Germline V gene data show CDR1 as SGDLS and CDR2 as YYNGEE. V was clipped by 2 bases and J by 3 bases, with 12 bases between them. This CDR3 has 15 amino acids. The CDR3 nucleotides read TGTGCCAGCAGCGTCGCGGGACAGAGCTACAATGAGCAGTTCTTC. Translated: CASSVAGQSYNEQFF.

The CDR3, as DNA: TGTGCCAGCTCACCAGGCCAGGGGAGGGTAGCGCCCCAGCATTTT. This encodes CASSPGQGRVAPQHF. The chain recombines TRBV18 with TRBJ1-5, with a possible D match to TRBD1 (6 bases). Germline values: CDR1 KGHSH, CDR2 LQKENI. This CDR3 is 15 amino acids long. V lost 2 bases and J lost 9, with 17 bases in between. Looking up the rest from reference TRBV18 and TRBJ1-5 gives the full variable domain: NAGVMQNPRHLVRRRGQEARLRCSPMKGHSHVYWYRQLPEEGLKFMVYLQKENIIDESGMPKERFSAEFPKEGPSILRIQQVVRGDSAAYFCASSPGQGRVAPQHFGDGTRLSIL.

The V call is TRBV19, the J call TRBJ1-5; D gene uncertain. CDR1 LNHDA and CDR2 SQIVND come from the germline V gene (reference sequence). The CDR3 is 12 residues long. V dropped 4 bases and J dropped 5 bases, with 6 bases sitting between them. CDR3 in DNA: TGTGCCAGTAGTACCTCTTATCAGCCCCAGCATTTT. Translation: CASSTSYQPQHF.

The chain couples TRBV29-1 to TRBJ2-3, with D possibly being TRBD1 (6 bases). The germline V and J ends were trimmed by 8 bases and 0 bases, with 12 bases remaining between them. The CDR3 sequence is 13 residues long. The germline gives CDR1 SQVTM, CDR2 ANQGSEA. Here the CDR3 DNA reads TGCAGCTTGCACAGGGTGAGCACAGATACGCAGTATTTT. The encoded protein is CSLHRVSTDTQYF.

V and J are TRBV11-2 and TRBJ2-2; TRBD2 aligns across 8 bases. V shed 1 base and J 8 bases; nucleotides not matched to a gene: 3. CDR1 is SGHAT and CDR2 is FQNNGV in the germline V gene. The CDR3 covers 14 residues. This CDR3 is CASSLVAGQGELFF. CDR3 bases: TGTGCCAGCAGCTTAGTAGCGGGGCAAGGGGAGCTGTTTTTT.

The chain combines TRBV5-1 with TRBJ2-1; 10 bases fit TRBD2. The ends lost 4 bases at V and 0 bases at J; junction bases unmatched: 4. Per the germline V gene, CDR1 is SGHRS and CDR2 is YFSETQ. CDR3 size: 16 residues. CDR3 region: CASSDPSGSSYNEQFF. As DNA, the CDR3 is TGCGCCAGCAGCGACCCTAGCGGGAGCTCCTACAATGAGCAGTTCTTC.

The chain couples TRBV19 to TRBJ1-5; weak D call: TRBD1 (6 bases). The CDR3 has 13 amino acids. V lost 7 bases, J lost 4 bases, and 11 bases lay in between. Germline values: CDR1 LNHDA, CDR2 SQIVND (reference sequence). The CDR3 sequence is CASTWTVNQPQHF. Here the CDR3 DNA reads TGTGCCAGTACTTGGACAGTAAATCAGCCCCAGCATTTT.

The chain links TRBV5-1 to TRBJ1-1; 9 nucleotides match TRBD1. The trim removed 4 bases at V and 4 bases at J, leaving 5 bases unmatched. Germline CDR1 reads SGHRS; CDR2 reads YFSETQ. This CDR3 has 14 residues. This CDR3 is CASSTGTGITEAFF. Here the CDR3 DNA reads TGCGCCAGCAGCACCGGGACAGGGATCACTGAAGCTTTCTTT.

The chain employs TRBV5-8 and TRBJ1-2; D unclear. The CDR3 runs 13 residues. Germline V lookup: CDR1 SGHTS, CDR2 YDEGEE. Trimming shortened V by 4 bases and J by 8 bases, and 15 bases separated the two germline ends. The CDR3 sequence is CASSPPSGSGYTF. For the CDR3, the DNA is TGTGCCAGCAGCCCCCCATCCGGGAGCGGCTACACCTTC.

Here the CDR3 DNA reads TGTGCTAGTGGTGATTATAGCGGGATCACCTACAATGAGCAGTTCTTC. As protein: CASGDYSGITYNEQFF. This rearrangement joins TRBV12-5 to TRBJ2-1; TRBD2 matches at 8 bases. Germline values: CDR1 LGHNT, CDR2 FRNRAP. The CDR3 is 16 amino acids. V lost 5 bases, J lost 2 bases, and 8 bases stayed unmatched.

This clone has only one observation. The chain joins TRBV6-5 to TRBJ2-1; 7 positions agree with TRBD2. V gave up 6 bases and J gave up 7 bases; unmatched junction bases: 12. CDR1 MNHEY and CDR2 SVGAGI come from the germline V gene. The CDR3 loop spans 15 amino acids. The CDR3 region is CASRLAGRDENEQFF. CDR3 sequence (DNA): TGTGCCAGCAGATTAGCGGGCAGGGATGAAAATGAGCAGTTCTTC.

The V and J genes are TRBV5-1 and TRBJ1-6; D is unresolved. The CDR3 has 15 residues. The V gene lost 0 bases and the J gene lost 7 bases, with 11 bases spanning the gap. The germline gives CDR1 SGHRS, CDR2 YFSETQ. CDR3 region: CASSLEPGTNSPLHF. DNA for the CDR3: TGCGCCAGCAGCTTGGAACCGGGTACCAATTCACCCCTCCACTTT.

V gene TRBV3-1 (or the pseudogene TRBV3-2) combines with J gene TRBJ2-2, with D uncertain. Germline V CDR1 and CDR2: LGHDT, YNNKEL (reference sequence). The V end was cut by 0 bases, the J end by 1 base, with 6 bases between. CDR3 size: 15 residues. CDR3 region: CASSQDTGNTGELFF. DNA of the CDR3: TGTGCCAGCAGCCAAGATACGGGGAACACCGGGGAGCTGTTTTTT.

The V gene is TRBV11-1, the J gene TRBJ1-2; possible D gene TRBD1, 5 bases. The germline V and J ends were trimmed by 5 bases and 3 bases, with 10 bases remaining between them. The CDR3 totals 13 residues. CDR1 is SGHAT, CDR2 FQDESV, per germline (reference sequence). CDR3 sequence reads: CASSPDIYYGYTF. CDR3 nucleotide sequence: TGTGCCAGCAGCCCGGACATTTACTATGGCTACACCTTC.

The chain uses TRBV19 and TRBJ2-7; weak D call: TRBD1 (6 bases). The CDR3 spans 17 residues. V dropped 3 bases and J dropped 2 bases, with 20 bases sitting between them. Germline V gives CDR1 LNHDA, CDR2 SQIVND (reference sequence). The CDR3 DNA is TGTGCCAGTAGTATCAAAGGCTTCGGGACAAAACCCTACGAGCAGTACTTC. Encoded protein: CASSIKGFGTKPYEQYF.

The chain has TRBV5-1 and TRBJ2-4; TRBD1 matches 7 bases. Per the germline V gene, CDR1 is SGHRS and CDR2 is YFSETQ. The CDR3 has 14 amino acids. V trimming: 1 base; J trimming: 6 bases; junction bases outside the gene matches: 4. CDR3 coding DNA: TGCGCCAGCAGCTTGAACCGGGACAGAAACATTCAGTACTTC. Protein sequence: CASSLNRDRNIQYF. Looking up the rest from reference TRBV5-1 and TRBJ2-4 gives the full variable domain: KAGVTQTPRYLIKTRGQQVTLSCSPISGHRSVSWYQQTPGQGLQFLFEYFSETQRNKGNFPGRFSGRQFSNSRSEMNVSTLELGDSALYLCASSLNRDRNIQYFGAGTRLSVL.

The rearrangement uses TRBV9 and TRBJ2-2; 9 bases align to TRBD2. V dropped 3 bases and J dropped 7; count of bases not matched to a gene: 10. The CDR3 runs to 16 residues. Germline CDR1 SGDLS, CDR2 YYNGEE. The CDR3 here is CASSESAGGPGGELFF. The CDR3 DNA follows: TGTGCCAGCAGCGAGTCGGCGGGGGGGCCTGGCGGGGAGCTGTTTTTT.

The chain recombines TRBV7-9 with TRBJ2-5; D gene unclear. V was shortened by 5 bases and J by 3 bases, with 19 bases between the two germline ends. This CDR3 is built from 16 residues. Germline V gene data show CDR1 as SEHNR and CDR2 as FQNEAQ (reference sequence). The CDR3 coding sequence is TGTGCCAGCAGCCCTACCCCTCTAGGCCCCAAAGAGACCCAGTACTTC. Translation gives CASSPTPLGPKETQYF.

The CDR3 DNA reads TGTGCCACCAGCAGAGCGGGCAATGAGCAGTTCTTC. This codes for CATSRAGNEQFF. The chain is built from TRBV15 and TRBJ2-1; D gene ambiguous. V dropped 1 base and J dropped 6 bases, with 4 bases sitting between them. Germline V gene lookup returns CDR1 LNHNV and CDR2 YYDKDF (reference sequence). The CDR3 covers 12 residues.

V and J are TRBV10-3 and TRBJ1-2; TRBD1 matches at 7 bases. Trimming removed 4 bases from V and 1 base from J; junction bases left unmatched: 9. The germline gives CDR1 ENHRY, CDR2 SYGVKD. CDR3 size: 16 residues. This CDR3 reads CAISAREGQINYGYTF. As DNA, the CDR3 is TGTGCCATCAGTGCCCGAGAGGGACAGATTAACTATGGCTACACCTTC.

The rearrangement links TRBV27 to TRBJ2-7; a weak D match, TRBD2 (5 bases). The CDR3 extends over 16 amino acids. V lost 6 bases and J lost 6, with 24 bases in between. Germline lookup yields CDR1 MNHEY and CDR2 SMNVEV (reference sequence). CDR3 in amino acids: CASSLIKAAKGSEQYF. CDR3 DNA: TGTGCCAGCAGCCTTATTAAAGCGGCTAAAGGGTCCGAGCAGTACTTC.

V gene TRBV28 combines with J gene TRBJ1-1; no clear D. The CDR3 sequence is 14 residues long. Germline CDR1 reads MDHEN; CDR2 reads SYDVKM. V shed 8 bases and J shed 1 base, with 14 bases lying between them. Written as DNA, the CDR3 is TGTGCCAGCGACTCGGAGGGAAAGAACACTGAAGCTTTCTTT. Its protein product is CASDSEGKNTEAFF.

The chain links TRBV19 to TRBJ1-1; TRBD1 agrees at 9 bases. Germline-derived CDR1 and CDR2 are LNHDA and SQIVND (reference sequence). The CDR3 has 15 amino acids. Losses at the gene ends were 9 bases for V and 7 bases for J; bases not matched to a gene: 15. CDR3 bases: TGTGCCAGCATTCCTCTGGGACAGGGAGACGTTGAAGCTTTCTTT. It encodes CASIPLGQGDVEAFF.

V and J are TRBV6-5 and TRBJ1-5, with 9 bases matching TRBD1. After removal of 6 bases from V and 4 bases from J, the junction contained 7 bases not matched to a gene. The V gene's germline CDR1 is MNHEY and CDR2 SVGAGI. The CDR3 covers 15 residues. CDR3 region: CASRPTGGENQPQHF. The CDR3 bases are TGTGCCAGCAGACCGACAGGGGGTGAGAATCAGCCCCAGCATTTT.

The J gene is TRBJ2-5, the V gene TRBV10-2; the match to TRBD1 covers 9 bases. This CDR3 region has 13 residues. V dropped 6 bases and J dropped 3; count of bases not matched to a gene: 2. CDR1 is WSHSY and CDR2 is SAAADI in the germline V gene. CDR3 nucleotides: TGCGCCAGCAGGGGACAGGGAAAAGAGACCCAGTACTTC. As protein: CASRGQGKETQYF.

The chain carries TRBV5-4 and TRBJ2-2; 7 bases fit TRBD1. The CDR3 runs 15 residues. V lost 1 base, J lost 3 bases, and 3 bases stayed unmatched. Germline V gives CDR1 SGHNT, CDR2 YYREEE (reference sequence). The CDR3 region is CASSLWDSYTGELFF. DNA of the CDR3: TGTGCCAGCAGCTTGTGGGACAGCTACACCGGGGAGCTGTTTTTT.

CDR3 sequence: CAWSVADNYEQYF. The CDR3 coding sequence is TGTGCCTGGAGTGTCGCGGACAACTACGAGCAGTACTTC. V gene TRBV30 combines with J gene TRBJ2-7, with D tentatively TRBD1 (5 bases). Per the germline V gene, CDR1 is GTSNPN and CDR2 is SVGIG (reference sequence). The CDR3 sequence is 13 residues long. V lost 0 bases and J lost 3, with 9 bases in between.

In this sample, this clone turned up once. The chain carries TRBV11-2 and TRBJ2-2, with a possible D match to TRBD1 (5 bases). With 5 bases removed from V and 1 base from J, the gap between germline ends came to 14 bases. The germline gives CDR1 SGHAT, CDR2 FQNNGV. CDR3 length equals 16 residues. As DNA, the CDR3 is TGTGCCAGCAGCGCTACAGGAACTCTGAACACCGGGGAGCTGTTTTTT. Its protein is CASSATGTLNTGELFF.

The chain employs TRBV19 and TRBJ2-5; D gene uncertain. Germline CDR1 is LNHDA and CDR2 is SQIVND (reference sequence). V shed 0 bases and J shed 5 bases, with 10 bases lying between them. CDR3 length: 14 residues. The CDR3 nucleotides are TGTGCCAGTAGTATAGAACCTCTCGGGGAGACCCAGTACTTC. Translating gives CASSIEPLGETQYF.

This clone is a singleton in its sample. The chain is built from TRBV15 and TRBJ2-1; 9 nucleotides match TRBD1. The CDR3 extends over 17 amino acids. The germline V gene encodes CDR1 LNHNV and CDR2 YYDKDF (reference sequence). After removal of 5 bases from V and 4 bases from J, the junction contained 12 bases not matched to a gene. This CDR3 is CATSQFGGTGPYNEQFF. CDR3 in DNA: TGTGCCACCAGCCAATTTGGGGGGACAGGGCCGTACAATGAGCAGTTCTTC.

The rearrangement uses TRBV18 and TRBJ1-2, with a weak D call TRBD1 (5 bases). V was shortened by 0 bases and J by 3 bases, with 14 bases between the two germline ends. This CDR3 region has 16 residues. Germline CDR1 reads KGHSH; CDR2 reads LQKENI. CDR3 amino acids: CASSPPSSGGYYGYTF. The DNA for the CDR3 is TGTGCCAGCTCACCACCTAGTTCCGGGGGTTACTATGGCTACACCTTC.